The 4 T cell receptor beta chains presented below share a single source sample, sequenced in a study of cytomegalovirus exposure and HLA in healthy donors. Vbeta (60) and Jbeta (13) primers were used in the PCR. Some clones are missing from TCRdb's copy, which holds only in-frame ones; the method was immunoSEQ multiplex PCR. The data contain about 150,000 clones, 60% to 85% of them seen just once; the ten biggest clones take up around 3.2%. The sample taken for sequencing was PBMCs. The source is a woman aged 50 to 65 in good health and CMV-seropositive.

The chain links TRBV6-5 to TRBJ2-7; TRBD1 is a possible D gene (5 bases). Germline CDR1 reads MNHEY; CDR2 reads SVGAGI. The CDR3 is 13 residues long. V shed 6 bases and J shed 1 base, with 10 bases lying between them. The CDR3 protein is CASSPQESYEQYF. CDR3 sequence (DNA): TGTGCCAGCAGCCCACAGGAGTCCTACGAGCAGTACTTC.

The rearrangement joins TRBV18 to TRBJ2-7; D remains ambiguous. CDR1 and CDR2 from the germline V gene are KGHSH and LQKENI. V lost 5 bases to trimming and J lost 3 bases, with 5 bases between them. The CDR3 extends over 11 amino acids. For the CDR3, the DNA is TGTGCCAGCTCAGATAGCTACGAGCAGTACTTC. It specifies CASSDSYEQYF.

This chain connects TRBV15 to TRBJ1-2; no clear D. The CDR3 sequence is 16 residues long. Germline V gives CDR1 LNHNV, CDR2 YYDKDF (reference sequence). Trimming removed 1 base from V and 1 base from J, with 13 bases in between. For the CDR3, the DNA is TGTGCCACCAGCAGAGGTGGGCGGGCTCTTAACTATGGCTACACCTTC. It codes for CATSRGGRALNYGYTF.

About this clone itself: Compared with germline, one end of the junction differs, possibly owing to a read error. The V call is TRBV7-9, the J call TRBJ2-7; 8 bases line up with TRBD1. Germline V gene data show CDR1 as SEHNR and CDR2 as FQNEAQ (reference sequence). This CDR3 is 16 amino acids long. Written as DNA, the CDR3 is TGTTCCAGCAGATATACAGGGGGAGGCGAGTCCTACGAGCAGTACTTC. This codes for CSSRYTGGGESYEQYF.